In this sample, the clone carrying this T cell receptor (beta chain) turned up a few times. This record belongs to a study of blood T cells in healthy people across ages. A J-beta primer mix and a sample-barcoded 5' primer were used in a second PCR of roughly 7 to 12 cycles. One entry per CDR3 protein, called by TCRdb with MiXCR from the 5' RACE reads. The sample carries 1.5 million to 2 million distinct CDR3 sequences, about 35% recorded once. Germline V gene data show CDR1 as SGHKS and CDR2 as YYEKEE (reference sequence). V dropped 4 bases and J dropped 7; count of bases not matched to a gene: 10. This CDR3 has 15 amino acids.

J is TRBJ1-2 and V is TRBV5-5, with 10 positions matching TRBD1. The sample was blood. The receptor was isolated from a young woman in good health. The CDR3 protein is CASSPTGQGRAGYTF. CDR3 in DNA: TGTGCCAGCAGCCCAACGGGACAGGGGAGGGCTGGCTACACCTTC.